The sequence of this TCR beta chain was determined in a study of OX40 agonist ivuxolimab in advanced cancers. About the research overall: The patients received ivuxolimab by intravenous route every 2 weeks at 0.01 to 10 mg/kg. Study-level points and caveats: The study observed clonal expansion of CD4+ and CD8+ blood T cells by week 6 at 0.1 to 3.0 mg/kg. Normalized expansion of T-cell clones was also low for some nonresponders.

The data were produced by immunoSEQ multiplex PCR, yet TCRdb's version contains in-frame clones alone and is incomplete. The sample includes roughly 76,000 clones, 86% of them seen just once. This CDR3 has 14 amino acids. V was cut by 4 bases and J by 10 bases, with 16 bases left in between. Germline V gene data show CDR1 as LNHDA and CDR2 as SQIVND (reference sequence). With respect to this clone: Its antigen is unknown.

This sample comprised CD4+ or CD8+ T cells sorted from blood, obtained in a trial of the OX40 agonist ivuxolimab. The rearrangement uses TRBV19 and TRBJ1-4; D not certain. This receptor was taken from an adult with an advanced solid tumor such as melanoma, head and neck, liver or kidney cancer. CDR3 coding DNA: TGTGCCAGTAGTAAGGAGGAAGCGGTGGGAAAACTGTTTTTT. Translated: CASSKEEAVGKLFF.